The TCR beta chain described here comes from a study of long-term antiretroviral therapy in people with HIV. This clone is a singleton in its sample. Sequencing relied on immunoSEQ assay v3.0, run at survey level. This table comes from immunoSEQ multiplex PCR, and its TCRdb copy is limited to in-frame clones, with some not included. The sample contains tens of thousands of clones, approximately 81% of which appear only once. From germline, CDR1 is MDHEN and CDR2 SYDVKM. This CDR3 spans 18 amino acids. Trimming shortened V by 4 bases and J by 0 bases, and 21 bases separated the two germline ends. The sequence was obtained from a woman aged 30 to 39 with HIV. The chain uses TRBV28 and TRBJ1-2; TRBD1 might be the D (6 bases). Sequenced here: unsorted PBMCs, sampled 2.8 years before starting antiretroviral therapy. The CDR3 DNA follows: TGTGCCAGCAGTTCGAAACAGGGACGGCGGCTACCTAACTATGGCTACACCTTC. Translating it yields CASSSKQGRRLPNYGYTF.